This record concerns one TCR beta chain sequence. Antigen unknown. The source of the sample is a study of OX40 agonist ivuxolimab in advanced cancers. On the study more broadly: An agonistic human IgG2 monoclonal antibody against OX40 (CD134) was given. Three patients, one with hepatocellular carcinoma and two with cutaneous melanoma, achieved partial responses.

Trimming pared 5 bases from V and 2 bases from J, leaving 15 bases between. CDR3 size: 15 residues. Germline V gives CDR1 MNHEY, CDR2 SMNVEV (reference sequence). Drawing of blood for sampling happened at baseline, at cycle 4 day 1, and at cycle 7 day 1. Produced via immunoSEQ multiplex PCR; TCRdb's table is partial and in-frame only. The sample carries 65,000 to 80,000 clones, about nine tenths recorded once. Study-level points and caveats: At 0.1 to 3.0 mg/kg and by week 6, CD4+ and CD8+ T cells in the blood had expanded clonally.

The chain has TRBV27 and TRBJ1-2; tentative D call: TRBD1 (6 bases). The material sequenced was CD4+ or CD8+ T cells sorted from blood, taken in a trial of the OX40 agonist ivuxolimab. The clonotype was recovered from an adult with an advanced solid tumor such as melanoma, head and neck, liver or kidney cancer. CDR3 residues: CASSQQGGFNYGYTF. CDR3 DNA: TGTGCCAGCAGTCAACAGGGTGGTTTCAACTATGGCTACACCTTC.